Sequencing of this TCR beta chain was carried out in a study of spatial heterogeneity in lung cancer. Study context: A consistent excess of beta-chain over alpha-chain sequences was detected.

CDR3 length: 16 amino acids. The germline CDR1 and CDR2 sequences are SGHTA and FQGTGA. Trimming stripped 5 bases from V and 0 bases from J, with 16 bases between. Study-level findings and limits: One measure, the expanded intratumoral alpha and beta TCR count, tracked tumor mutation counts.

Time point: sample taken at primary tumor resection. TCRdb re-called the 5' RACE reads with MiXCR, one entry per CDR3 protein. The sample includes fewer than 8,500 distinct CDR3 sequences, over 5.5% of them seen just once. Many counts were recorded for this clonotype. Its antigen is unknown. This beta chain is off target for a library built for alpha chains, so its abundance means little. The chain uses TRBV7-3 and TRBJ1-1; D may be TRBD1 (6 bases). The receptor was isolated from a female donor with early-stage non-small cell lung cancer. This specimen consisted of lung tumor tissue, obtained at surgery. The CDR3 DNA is TGTGCCAGCAGCCCAGGGGAGCGGGGTTTGAACACTGAAGCTTTCTTT. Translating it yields CASSPGERGLNTEAFF.